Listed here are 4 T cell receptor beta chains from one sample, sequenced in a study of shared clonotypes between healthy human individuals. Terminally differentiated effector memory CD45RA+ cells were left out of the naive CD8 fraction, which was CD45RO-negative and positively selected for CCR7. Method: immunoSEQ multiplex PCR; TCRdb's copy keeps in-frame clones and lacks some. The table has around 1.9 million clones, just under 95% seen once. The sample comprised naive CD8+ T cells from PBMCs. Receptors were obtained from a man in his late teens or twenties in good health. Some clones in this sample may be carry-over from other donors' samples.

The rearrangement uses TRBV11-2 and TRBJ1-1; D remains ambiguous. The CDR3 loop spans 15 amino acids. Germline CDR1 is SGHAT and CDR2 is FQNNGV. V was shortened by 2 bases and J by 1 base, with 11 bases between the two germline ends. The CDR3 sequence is CASSLSPPPNTEAFF. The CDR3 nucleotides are TGTGCCAGCAGCTTATCCCCCCCTCCGAACACTGAAGCTTTCTTT. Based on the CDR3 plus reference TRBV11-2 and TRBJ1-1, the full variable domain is EAGVAQSPRYKIIEKRQSVAFWCNPISGHATLYWYQQILGQGPKLLIQFQNNGVVDDSQLPKDRFSAERLKGVDSTLKIQPAKLEDSAVYLCASSLSPPPNTEAFFGQGTRLTVV.

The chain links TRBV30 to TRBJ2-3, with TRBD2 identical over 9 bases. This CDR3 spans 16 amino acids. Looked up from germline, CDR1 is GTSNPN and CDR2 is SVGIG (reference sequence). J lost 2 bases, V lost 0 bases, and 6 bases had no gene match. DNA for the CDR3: TGTGCCTGGAGTGTGGGGCTAGCGGGATACACAGATACGCAGTATTTT. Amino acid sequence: CAWSVGLAGYTDTQYF.

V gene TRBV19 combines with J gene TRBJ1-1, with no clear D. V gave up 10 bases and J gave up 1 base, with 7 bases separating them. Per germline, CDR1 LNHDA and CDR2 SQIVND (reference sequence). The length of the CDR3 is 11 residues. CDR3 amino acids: CATQQNTEAFF. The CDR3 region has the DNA TGTGCCACACAGCAGAACACTGAAGCTTTCTTT.

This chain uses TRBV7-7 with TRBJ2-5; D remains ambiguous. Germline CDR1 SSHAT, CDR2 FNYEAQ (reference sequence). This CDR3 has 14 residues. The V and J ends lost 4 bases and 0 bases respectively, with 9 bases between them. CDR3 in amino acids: CASSSPGDQETQYF. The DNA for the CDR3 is TGTGCCAGCAGCTCACCCGGCGACCAAGAGACCCAGTACTTC.